The 3 T cell receptor beta chains presented below share a single source sample, sequenced in a study of cytomegalovirus exposure and HLA in healthy donors. Data came from immunoSEQ multiplex PCR; TCRdb stores just in-frame clones and leaves some out. The sample lists some 330,000 clones, just over 85% seen once, with about 0.8% in the top ten. The specimen sequenced was PBMCs. These receptors originate from a woman younger than 30 in good health and CMV-seronegative.

The chain combines TRBV27 with TRBJ1-4, with TRBD1 identical over 11 bases. V lost 5 bases, J lost 5 bases, and 10 bases stayed unmatched. Germline-derived CDR1 and CDR2 are MNHEY and SMNVEV (reference sequence). The CDR3 is 17 residues long. The CDR3 loop is CASSPVGQGALNEKLFF. The CDR3, as DNA: TGTGCCAGCAGTCCCGTAGGACAGGGGGCGCTAAATGAAAAACTGTTTTTT. Drawing the rest from reference TRBV27 and TRBJ1-4, the complete variable domain is EAQVTQNPRYLITVTGKKLTVTCSQNMNHEYMSWYRQDPGLGLRQIYYSMNVEVTDKGDVPEGYKVSRKEKRNFPLILESPSPNQTSLYFCASSPVGQGALNEKLFFGSGTQLSVL.

This chain joins TRBV7-2 and TRBJ1-1; unclear D gene. The CDR3 length is 14 residues. The V gene's germline CDR1 is SGHTA and CDR2 FQGNSA. V lost 1 base to trimming and J lost 4 bases, with 10 bases between them. The CDR3 coding sequence is TGTGCCAGCAGCTTAGGGGTTCGGGTCACTGAAGCTTTCTTT. Encoded protein: CASSLGVRVTEAFF.

A few counts support this clone. The chain links TRBV6-6 to TRBJ2-7; D remains unclear. Germline V lookup: CDR1 MNHNY, CDR2 SVGAGI (reference sequence). The CDR3 totals 12 residues. Deletions cut 5 bases from V and 2 bases from J, with 7 bases between. CDR3 sequence: CASSPSPYEQYF. The CDR3 DNA follows: TGTGCCAGCAGTCCATCCCCCTACGAGCAGTACTTC.